The 20 T cell receptor beta chains presented below share a single source sample, sequenced in a study of CD8 T cells in ankylosing spondylitis. TCRdb re-derived calls from the 5' RACE reads in MiXCR, one entry per CDR3 protein. This table has about 35,000 distinct CDR3 sequences, over 2.5% appearing once. Sequenced input: blood, either unsorted or a sorted T cell fraction (not recorded which). These receptors all come from a male donor with ankylosing spondylitis or in good health (not recorded which).

The chain employs TRBV9 and TRBJ2-3; 7 positions match TRBD2. The germline CDR1 and CDR2 sequences are SGDLS and YYNGEE. V was pared by 4 bases and J by 4 bases, with 15 bases of the junction left unmatched. The CDR3 loop spans 17 amino acids. For the CDR3, the DNA is TGTGCCAGCAGCCCTAGGGGAAGCGGGAAGATATCAGATACGCAGTATTTT. It encodes CASSPRGSGKISDTQYF.

This clonotype was seen ten or more times. The chain uses TRBV9 and TRBJ2-1, with 8 bases aligning to TRBD1. The CDR3 has 16 residues. Germline V gene lookup returns CDR1 SGDLS and CDR2 YYNGEE. Trimming cost V 2 bases and J 12 bases; bases outside gene matches: 16. CDR3 DNA sequence: TGTGCCAGCAGCGTGGGGGGACAGGTTAACGTTGCAGGGCAGTTCTTC. This encodes CASSVGGQVNVAGQFF.

This clonotype was seen ten or more times. The gene calls are TRBV9 and TRBJ2-1; D possibly uses TRBD1 or TRBD2 (5 bases each). Germline-derived CDR1 and CDR2 are SGDLS and YYNGEE. V lost 7 bases, J lost 3 bases, and 5 bases lay in between. CDR3 length: 11 amino acids. The CDR3 is CASGGYNEQFF. The CDR3 DNA sequence: TGTGCCAGCGGGGGCTACAATGAGCAGTTCTTC.

This clonotype has at least ten counts. The chain employs TRBV9 and TRBJ2-2; no reliable D call. CDR3 size: 16 residues. V lost 0 bases, J lost 1 base, and 10 bases lay in between. The germline gives CDR1 SGDLS, CDR2 YYNGEE. The CDR3: CASSVGHSENTGELFF. The CDR3 region has the DNA TGTGCCAGCAGCGTAGGCCACAGTGAGAACACCGGGGAGCTGTTTTTT.

This clonotype was found many times. The chain links TRBV9 to TRBJ2-3; a possible D gene is TRBD2 (5 bases). Trimming stripped 0 bases from V and 1 base from J, with 9 bases between. The CDR3 is 15 residues long. The germline V gene has CDR1 SGDLS and CDR2 YYNGEE. The CDR3 reads CASSVGGPRTDTQYF. DNA of the CDR3: TGTGCCAGCAGCGTAGGCGGGCCCCGCACAGATACGCAGTATTTT.

This clonotype was seen repeatedly, ten times or more. CDR3 protein: CASSDTSGGFDEQFF. DNA of the CDR3: TGTGCCAGCAGCGACACTAGCGGGGGTTTTGATGAGCAGTTCTTC. V is TRBV9 and J is TRBJ2-1; 11 bases line up with TRBD2. The CDR3 runs to 15 residues. CDR1 and CDR2 from the germline V gene are SGDLS and YYNGEE. The junction had 7 bases not matched to a gene; V was cut back by 3 bases and J by 8 bases.

This clonotype was counted many times. This chain links TRBV9 with TRBJ2-5; TRBD1 is a possible D gene (6 bases). The V and J ends lost 4 bases and 5 bases respectively, with 15 bases between them. The CDR3 has 14 amino acids. The germline V gene encodes CDR1 SGDLS and CDR2 YYNGEE. In nucleotides, the CDR3 is TGTGCCAGCAGCCTACCAGGGGCGGGCGAGACCCAGTACTTC. The encoded protein is CASSLPGAGETQYF.

Ten or more counts support this clonotype. The chain employs TRBV9 and TRBJ2-2, with no clear D. Trimming took 4 bases from V and 5 from J, leaving 9 bases between them. CDR1 is SGDLS, CDR2 YYNGEE, per germline. This CDR3 is built from 13 residues. CDR3 region: CASSPPWTGELFF. CDR3 DNA sequence: TGTGCCAGCAGCCCCCCCTGGACCGGGGAGCTGTTTTTT.

This clonotype was detected ten times or more. The chain combines TRBV9 with TRBJ2-1; a weak D match, TRBD1 (6 bases). Germline loops: CDR1 SGDLS, CDR2 YYNGEE. The ends were cut back, 0 bases at V and 10 bases at J, with 8 bases in the middle. This CDR3 has 12 amino acids. The CDR3 DNA is TGTGCCAGCAGCGTAGTCAGGGGCGAGCAGTTCTTC. Translating it yields CASSVVRGEQFF.

This clonotype was seen only a few times. CDR3 coding DNA: TGTGCCAGCAGCCCCCAACCAGACACCACAGATACGCAGTATTTT. It is translated as CASSPQPDTTDTQYF. The chain recombines TRBV9 with TRBJ2-3; D is uncertain. This CDR3 is built from 15 residues. Looked up from germline, CDR1 is SGDLS and CDR2 is YYNGEE. The V end was cut by 4 bases, the J end by 2 bases, with 14 bases between.

This clonotype was observed many times. The chain is built from TRBV9 and TRBJ1-1; possible D gene TRBD1, 5 bases. The germline gives CDR1 SGDLS, CDR2 YYNGEE. V lost 7 bases, J lost 1 base, and 11 bases lay in between. This CDR3 spans 13 amino acids. This CDR3 reads CASRGTGNTEAFF. CDR3 nucleotide sequence: TGTGCCAGCCGAGGGACGGGGAACACTGAAGCTTTCTTT. The full variable domain, in which reference TRBV9 and TRBJ1-1 provide the parts outside the CDR3, is DSGVTQTPKHLITATGQRVTLRCSPRSGDLSVYWYQQSLDQGLQFLIQYYNGEERAKGNILERFSAQQFPDLHSELNLSSLELGDSALYFCASRGTGNTEAFFGQGTRLTVV.

This clonotype was counted at least ten times. V usage is TRBV9 and J usage is TRBJ2-1; 13 nucleotides line up with TRBD2. J gave up 10 bases and V 3 bases, and 10 bases lay outside the gene matches. CDR1 is SGDLS and CDR2 is YYNGEE in the germline V gene. The CDR3 extends over 16 amino acids. The CDR3 nucleotides are TGTGCCAGCAGCGCGAGGGGACTAGCGGGGTTTAGAGAGCAGTTCTTC. It is translated as CASSARGLAGFREQFF.

Many counts were recorded for this clonotype. V gene TRBV9 combines with J gene TRBJ1-4; a possible D gene is TRBD1 (5 bases). V shed 0 bases and J shed 6 bases, with 15 bases lying between them. CDR3 size: 16 residues. Germline loops: CDR1 SGDLS, CDR2 YYNGEE. The CDR3 spells CASSVGSGRVDEKLFF. CDR3 DNA: TGTGCCAGCAGCGTAGGATCTGGCAGGGTGGATGAAAAACTGTTTTTT.

This clonotype turned up a few times. The genes are TRBV9 and TRBJ1-1; D not certain. CDR1 is SGDLS, CDR2 YYNGEE, per germline. V was pared by 0 bases and J by 1 base, with 10 bases between. The CDR3 runs to 15 residues. Here the CDR3 reads CASSVDNRENTEAFF. DNA for the CDR3: TGTGCCAGCAGCGTAGATAACAGAGAGAACACTGAAGCTTTCTTT.

This clonotype was counted many times. The chain couples TRBV9 to TRBJ2-4; unclear D gene. Germline-derived CDR1 and CDR2 are SGDLS and YYNGEE. The CDR3 totals 12 residues. Trimming took off 3 bases at V and 7 bases at J, with 8 bases between the two ends. The CDR3 reads CASSGLENIQYF. CDR3 DNA: TGTGCCAGCAGCGGGCTTGAGAACATTCAGTACTTC.

This clonotype was seen many times. V usage is TRBV9 and J usage is TRBJ2-1; 12 nucleotides match TRBD2. Germline assignment: CDR1 SGDLS and CDR2 YYNGEE. This CDR3 comprises 16 residues. Trimming at V came to 4 bases and at J to 5 bases, leaving 7 bases not matched to a gene. As DNA, the CDR3 is TGTGCCAGCAGCCAACTAGCGGGAGGACGAAACAATGAGCAGTTCTTC. This gives the protein CASSQLAGGRNNEQFF.

This clonotype was seen at least ten times. The chain links TRBV9 to TRBJ1-2; 9 nucleotides align to TRBD1. The V gene end was trimmed by 2 bases and the J gene end by 8 bases; junction bases not matched to a gene: 7. This CDR3 region has 14 residues. The germline gives CDR1 SGDLS, CDR2 YYNGEE. The CDR3 loop is CASSVGTGTSGYTF. DNA of the CDR3: TGTGCCAGCAGCGTCGGGACAGGGACTTCGGGCTACACCTTC.

In its sample, this clonotype was seen many times. This chain uses TRBV9 with TRBJ1-4; no definite D call. Germline-derived CDR1 and CDR2 are SGDLS and YYNGEE. Trimming removed 3 bases from V and 5 bases from J, with 11 bases in between. CDR3 length: 14 residues. The CDR3 DNA reads as TGTGCCAGCAGCGGCCGGGATTCGAATGAAAAACTGTTTTTT. Amino acids: CASSGRDSNEKLFF.

This clonotype was counted many times. The V and J genes are TRBV9 and TRBJ2-1; D is uncertain. The CDR3 covers 17 residues. Trimming cost V 4 bases and J 5 bases, with 22 bases left between them. Germline V gene lookup returns CDR1 SGDLS and CDR2 YYNGEE. Written as DNA, the CDR3 is TGTGCCAGCAGCACAGCCCCGGATAACCGCTTTGACAATGAGCAGTTCTTC. Its translation is CASSTAPDNRFDNEQFF.

This clonotype was picked up many times. The V and J genes are TRBV9 and TRBJ1-5; D unresolved. This CDR3 contains 15 residues. V dropped 1 base and J dropped 5 bases, with 13 bases sitting between them. CDR1 SGDLS and CDR2 YYNGEE come from the germline V gene. CDR3 protein: CASSVMPGGDQPQHF. The CDR3 region has the DNA TGTGCCAGCAGCGTAATGCCCGGTGGGGATCAGCCCCAGCATTTT.